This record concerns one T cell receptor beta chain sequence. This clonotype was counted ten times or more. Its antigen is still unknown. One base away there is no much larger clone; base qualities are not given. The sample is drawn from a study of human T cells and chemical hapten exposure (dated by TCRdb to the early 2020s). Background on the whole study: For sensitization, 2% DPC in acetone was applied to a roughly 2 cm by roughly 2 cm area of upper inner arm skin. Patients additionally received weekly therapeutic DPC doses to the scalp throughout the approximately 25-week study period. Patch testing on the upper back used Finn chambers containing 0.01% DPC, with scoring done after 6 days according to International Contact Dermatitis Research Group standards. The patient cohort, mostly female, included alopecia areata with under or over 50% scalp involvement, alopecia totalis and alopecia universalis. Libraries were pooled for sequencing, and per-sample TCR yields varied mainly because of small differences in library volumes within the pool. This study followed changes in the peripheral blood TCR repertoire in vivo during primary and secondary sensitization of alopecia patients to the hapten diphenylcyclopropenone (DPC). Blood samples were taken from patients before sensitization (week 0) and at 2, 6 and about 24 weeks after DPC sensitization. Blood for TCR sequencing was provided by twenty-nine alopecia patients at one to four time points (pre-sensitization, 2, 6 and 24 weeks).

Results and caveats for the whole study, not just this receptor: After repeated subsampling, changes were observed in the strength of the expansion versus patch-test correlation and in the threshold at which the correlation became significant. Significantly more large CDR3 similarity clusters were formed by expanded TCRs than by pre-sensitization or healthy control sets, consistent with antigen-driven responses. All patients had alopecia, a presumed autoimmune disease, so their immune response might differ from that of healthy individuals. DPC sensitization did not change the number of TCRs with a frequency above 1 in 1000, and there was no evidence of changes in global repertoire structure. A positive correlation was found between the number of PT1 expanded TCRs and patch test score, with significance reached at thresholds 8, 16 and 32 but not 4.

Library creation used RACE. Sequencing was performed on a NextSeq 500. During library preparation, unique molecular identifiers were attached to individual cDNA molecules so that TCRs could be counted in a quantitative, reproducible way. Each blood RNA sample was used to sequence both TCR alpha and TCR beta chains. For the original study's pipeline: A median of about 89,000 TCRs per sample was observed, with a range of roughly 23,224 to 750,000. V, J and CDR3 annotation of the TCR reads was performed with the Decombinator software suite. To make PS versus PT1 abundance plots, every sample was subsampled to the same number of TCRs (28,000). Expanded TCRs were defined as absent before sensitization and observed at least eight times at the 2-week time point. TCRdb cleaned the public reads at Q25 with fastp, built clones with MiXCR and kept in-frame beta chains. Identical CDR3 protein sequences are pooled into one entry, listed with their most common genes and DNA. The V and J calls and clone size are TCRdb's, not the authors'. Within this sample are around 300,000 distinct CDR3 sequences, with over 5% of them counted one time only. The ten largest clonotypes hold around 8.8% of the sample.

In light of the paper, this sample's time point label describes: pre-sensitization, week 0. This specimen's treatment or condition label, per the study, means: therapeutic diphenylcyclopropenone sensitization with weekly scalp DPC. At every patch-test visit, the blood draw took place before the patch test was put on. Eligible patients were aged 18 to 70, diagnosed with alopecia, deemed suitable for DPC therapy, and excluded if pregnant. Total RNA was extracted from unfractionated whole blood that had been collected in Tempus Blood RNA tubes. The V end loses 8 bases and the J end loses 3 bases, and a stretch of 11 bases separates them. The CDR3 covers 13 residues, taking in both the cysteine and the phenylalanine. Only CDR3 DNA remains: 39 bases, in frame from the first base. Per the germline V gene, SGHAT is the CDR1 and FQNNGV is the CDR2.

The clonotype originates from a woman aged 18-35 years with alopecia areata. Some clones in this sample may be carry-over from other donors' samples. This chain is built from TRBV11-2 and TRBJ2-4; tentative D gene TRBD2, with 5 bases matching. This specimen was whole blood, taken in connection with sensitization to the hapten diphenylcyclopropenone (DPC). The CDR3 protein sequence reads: CASPARDKNIQYF. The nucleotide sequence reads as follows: TGTGCCAGCCCGGCCCGGGACAAAAACATTCAGTACTTC. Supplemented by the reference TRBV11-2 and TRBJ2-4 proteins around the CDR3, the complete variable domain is EAGVAQSPRYKIIEKRQSVAFWCNPISGHATLYWYQQILGQGPKLLIQFQNNGVVDDSQLPKDRFSAERLKGVDSTLKIQPAKLEDSAVYLCASPARDKNIQYFGAGTRLSVL.